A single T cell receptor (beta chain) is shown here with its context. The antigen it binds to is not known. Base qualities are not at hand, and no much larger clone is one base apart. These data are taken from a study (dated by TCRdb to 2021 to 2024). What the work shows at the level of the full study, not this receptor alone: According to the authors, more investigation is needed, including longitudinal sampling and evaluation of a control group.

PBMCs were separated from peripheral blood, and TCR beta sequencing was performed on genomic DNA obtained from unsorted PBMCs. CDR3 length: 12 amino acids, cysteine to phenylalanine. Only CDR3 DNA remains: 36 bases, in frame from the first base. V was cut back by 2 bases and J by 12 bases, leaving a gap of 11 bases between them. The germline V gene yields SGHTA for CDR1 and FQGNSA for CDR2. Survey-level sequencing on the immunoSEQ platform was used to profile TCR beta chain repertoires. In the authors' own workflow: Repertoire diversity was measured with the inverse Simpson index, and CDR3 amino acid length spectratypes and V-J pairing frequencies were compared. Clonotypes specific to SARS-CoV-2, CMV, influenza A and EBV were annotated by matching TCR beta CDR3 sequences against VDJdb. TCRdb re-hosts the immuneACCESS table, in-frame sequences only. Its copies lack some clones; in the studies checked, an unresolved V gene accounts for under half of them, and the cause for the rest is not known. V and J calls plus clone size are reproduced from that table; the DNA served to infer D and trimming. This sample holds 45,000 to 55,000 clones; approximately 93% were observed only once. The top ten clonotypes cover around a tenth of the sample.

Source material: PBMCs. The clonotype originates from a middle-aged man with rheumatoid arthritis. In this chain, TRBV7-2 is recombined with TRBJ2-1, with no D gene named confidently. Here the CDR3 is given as CASSLTVTVQFF. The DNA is TGTGCCAGCAGCTTAACGGTGACGGTGCAGTTCTTC.